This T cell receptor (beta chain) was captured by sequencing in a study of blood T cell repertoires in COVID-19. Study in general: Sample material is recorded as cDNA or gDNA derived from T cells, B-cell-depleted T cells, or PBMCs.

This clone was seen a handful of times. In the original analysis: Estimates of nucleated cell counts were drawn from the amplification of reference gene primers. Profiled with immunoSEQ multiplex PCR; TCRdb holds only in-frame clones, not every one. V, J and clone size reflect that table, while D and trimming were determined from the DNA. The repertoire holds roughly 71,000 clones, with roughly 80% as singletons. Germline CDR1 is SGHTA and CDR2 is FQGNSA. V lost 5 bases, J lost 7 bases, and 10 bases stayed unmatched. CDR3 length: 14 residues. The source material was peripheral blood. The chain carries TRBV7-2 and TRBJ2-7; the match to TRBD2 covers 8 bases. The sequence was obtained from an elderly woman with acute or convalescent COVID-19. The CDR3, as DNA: TGTGCCAGCAGCCGGGGAGCGGGAGTTCGGGAGCAGTACTTC. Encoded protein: CASSRGAGVREQYF.